The present entry profiles one T cell receptor beta chain with its context. The data originate from a study of shared clonotypes between healthy human individuals. The data were produced by immunoSEQ multiplex PCR, yet TCRdb's version contains in-frame clones alone and is incomplete. The table lists approximately 2.1 million clones, 85% to 95% of them singletons. Germline assignment: CDR1 MNHGY and CDR2 SVAAGI. The CDR3 extends over 14 amino acids. The V end lost 9 bases, the J end lost 1 base, and 14 bases lay between the germline ends. The chain joins TRBV6-9 to TRBJ2-3, with D uncertain. The sequenced material came from naive CD4+ T cells from PBMCs. The subset here: CD45RA+ positively selected. This TCR derives from a man younger than 35 in good health. Some clones in this sample may be carry-over from other donors' samples. CDR3 loop: CARIGPYRTDTQYF. The CDR3, as DNA: TGTGCCAGGATCGGACCGTACCGCACAGATACGCAGTATTTT.